The 32 T cell receptor beta chains below were found in one sample sequenced in a study of cytomegalovirus exposure and HLA in healthy donors. PCR involved 60 Vbeta and 13 Jbeta primers. Clones were read by immunoSEQ multiplex PCR, and TCRdb kept only the in-frame ones, dropping some. The data contain about 120,000 clones, under 80% of them singletons. The sequenced sample was PBMCs. The receptor source for this set is a man aged 55 to 70 in good health and CMV-seropositive.

This chain uses TRBV6-6 with TRBJ1-1; 9 nucleotides align to TRBD1. Germline values: CDR1 MNHNY, CDR2 SVGAGI (reference sequence). V dropped 7 bases and J dropped 1; count of bases not matched to a gene: 7. The CDR3 length is 15 residues. This CDR3 reads CASNSKTGGNTEAFF. The CDR3 DNA reads TGTGCCAGCAATTCCAAGACAGGGGGGAACACTGAAGCTTTCTTT.

V and J are TRBV7-9 and TRBJ1-3; D perhaps matches TRBD1 (6 bases). This CDR3 spans 16 amino acids. V dropped 4 bases and J dropped 2 bases, with 15 bases sitting between them. Germline V gives CDR1 SEHNR, CDR2 FQNEAQ (reference sequence). CDR3 nucleotides: TGTGCCAGCAGCTCAGTTATAACAGGGCCTGGAAACACCATATATTTT. It is translated as CASSSVITGPGNTIYF.

The V gene is TRBV5-1, the J gene TRBJ2-7; a weak D match, TRBD1 (5 bases). Germline V CDR1 and CDR2: SGHRS, YFSETQ. Trimming pared 4 bases from V and 4 bases from J, leaving 12 bases between. The CDR3 is 13 residues long. The chain's CDR3 is CASSPPGFYEQYF. CDR3 DNA sequence: TGCGCCAGCAGCCCCCCAGGGTTTTACGAGCAGTACTTC.

The rearrangement uses TRBV7-9 and TRBJ1-1; no definite D call. The germline gives CDR1 SEHNR, CDR2 FQNEAQ (reference sequence). The CDR3 extends over 14 amino acids. Trimming stripped 2 bases from V and 5 bases from J, with 12 bases between. The CDR3 is CASSLSHLRTEAFF. CDR3 coding DNA: TGTGCCAGCAGCTTAAGCCACCTGCGGACTGAAGCTTTCTTT. Filled out from reference TRBV7-9 and TRBJ1-1, the complete variable domain reads DTGVSQNPRHKITKRGQNVTFRCDPISEHNRLYWYRQTLGQGPEFLTYFQNEAQLEKSRLLSDRFSAERPKGSFSTLEIQRTEQGDSAMYLCASSLSHLRTEAFFGQGTRLTVV.

The chain carries TRBV28 and TRBJ2-5; perhaps TRBD2 as D (6 bases). V lost 1 base and J 5 bases, leaving 11 bases between the germline ends. From germline, CDR1 is MDHEN and CDR2 SYDVKM. The CDR3 sequence is 14 residues long. Here the CDR3 DNA reads TGTGCCAGCAGTTTATTCACCGGGAGCGAGACCCAGTACTTC. This gives the protein CASSLFTGSETQYF.

This clone was detected only once. The J gene is TRBJ1-5, the V gene TRBV5-5, with D possibly TRBD1 on 5 matching bases. The germline V and J ends were trimmed by 0 bases and 0 bases, with 7 bases remaining between them. Germline CDR1 reads SGHKS; CDR2 reads YYEKEE (reference sequence). The CDR3 consists of 15 residues. CDR3 loop: CASSLEGDSNQPQHF. CDR3 DNA sequence: TGTGCCAGCAGCTTGGAAGGGGATAGCAATCAGCCCCAGCATTTT.

The genes are TRBV9 and TRBJ2-7; a possible D gene is TRBD1 (6 bases). The ends were cut back, 4 bases at V and 6 bases at J, with 17 bases in the middle. Germline CDR1 is SGDLS and CDR2 is YYNGEE. CDR3 length: 14 residues. CDR3 in DNA: TGTGCCAGCAGCTCTCAGGGGTCAGGGGCCGAGCAGTACTTC. Translating gives CASSSQGSGAEQYF.

The rearrangement links TRBV30 to TRBJ1-2; possible D gene TRBD1, 5 bases. V dropped 2 bases and J dropped 7 bases, with 20 bases sitting between them. Germline CDR1 reads GTSNPN; CDR2 reads SVGIG (reference sequence). The CDR3 consists of 15 residues. DNA of the CDR3: TGTGCCTGGAGTCAGAAGATTGGCAGGGCTTCTGGCTACACCTTC. This sequence encodes CAWSQKIGRASGYTF.

The chain employs TRBV14 and TRBJ1-4, with TRBD1 as a possible D gene (5 bases). CDR3 length equals 16 residues. Trimming removed 1 base at V and 8 bases at J, with 17 bases between. Germline-derived CDR1 and CDR2 are SGHDN and FVKESK. The CDR3 DNA follows: TGTGCCAGCAGCCAAGGGGTCTGGGGCTTACGGGAAAAACTGTTTTTT. Amino acids: CASSQGVWGLREKLFF.

This clone has a handful of counts. The V gene is TRBV7-8, the J gene TRBJ2-1; the D is unclear. The V and J ends lost 5 bases and 4 bases respectively, with 18 bases between them. Germline V gene data show CDR1 as SGHVS and CDR2 as FQNEAQ. This CDR3 spans 16 amino acids. The CDR3 DNA is TGTGCCAGCAGCCCGTCAGCCGGGTACGGGTACAATGAGCAGTTCTTC. This codes for CASSPSAGYGYNEQFF.

DNA of the CDR3: TGTGCCAGCAGCCAACCGACCCGGGGGTCCGGGGAGCTGTTTTTT. Its protein is CASSQPTRGSGELFF. The chain carries TRBV7-9 and TRBJ2-2, with D perhaps matching TRBD2 (6 bases). V was shortened by 5 bases and J by 6 bases, with 16 bases between the two germline ends. This CDR3 is 15 amino acids long. Germline V CDR1 and CDR2: SEHNR, FQNEAQ (reference sequence).

This clone was observed a few times. The chain joins TRBV2 to TRBJ2-7, with TRBD1 matching over 10 bases. Germline assignment: CDR1 SNHLY and CDR2 FYNNEI. Trimming removed 7 bases from V and 3 bases from J; junction bases left unmatched: 6. The length of the CDR3 is 14 residues. The CDR3 DNA is TGTGCCAGCACCGACAGGGGGCGCGGCTACGAGCAGTACTTC. It is translated as CASTDRGRGYEQYF.

V usage is TRBV7-6 and J usage is TRBJ1-4; weak D call: TRBD1 (6 bases). Trimming left V 4 bases short and J 5 bases short, with 14 bases between. The CDR3 contains 15 residues. Germline V gene sequence: CDR1 SGHVS, CDR2 FNYEAQ. This CDR3 reads CASSSYREKNEKLFF. The CDR3 DNA follows: TGTGCCAGCAGCTCCTACAGGGAGAAGAATGAAAAACTGTTTTTT.

The gene calls are TRBV7-6 and TRBJ2-1; D not certain. The CDR3 loop spans 13 amino acids. Trimming cost V 2 bases and J 7 bases, with 9 bases left between them. Germline CDR1 reads SGHVS; CDR2 reads FNYEAQ. The CDR3 DNA reads TGTGCCAGCAGCTTAACGATACGGAATGAGCAGTTCTTC. The encoded protein is CASSLTIRNEQFF.

The chain couples TRBV7-2 to TRBJ1-1; TRBD1 agrees at 10 bases. Germline lookup yields CDR1 SGHTA and CDR2 FQGNSA. The CDR3 extends over 16 amino acids. Trimming cost V 8 bases and J 5 bases; bases outside gene matches: 14. CDR3 region: CASGNRDRGLRTEAFF. CDR3 DNA sequence: TGTGCCAGCGGAAACCGGGACAGGGGCCTGAGGACTGAAGCTTTCTTT.

The chain combines TRBV29-1 with TRBJ2-2; perhaps TRBD1 as D (6 bases). The CDR3 is made up of 13 amino acids. Per the germline V gene, CDR1 is SQVTM and CDR2 is ANQGSEA. Trimming left V 4 bases short and J 3 bases short, with 9 bases between. CDR3: CSVGDTYTGELFF. The CDR3 DNA reads as TGCAGCGTTGGGGACACTTACACCGGGGAGCTGTTTTTT.

The V gene is TRBV14, the J gene TRBJ2-5, with 7 bases matching TRBD2. The J call could be wrong; TRBJ2-7 is a better fit for the DNA end. Per the germline V gene, CDR1 is SGHDN and CDR2 is FVKESK. CDR3 length equals 14 residues. The chain's CDR3 is CASSWGGNSYEQYF. CDR3 in DNA: TGTGCCAGCAGCTGGGGGGGAAACTCCTACGAGCAGTACTTC.

This clone appeared once. The rearrangement joins TRBV4-1 to TRBJ2-6; TRBD2 matches 9 bases. With V trimmed by 2 bases and J by 3 bases, 8 bases remained unmatched. The germline V gene encodes CDR1 MGHRA and CDR2 YSYEKL. CDR3 length equals 18 residues. Here the CDR3 DNA reads TGCGCCAGCAGCCAAAGGGGGGCGGGGGGGGTTGGGGCCAACGTCCTGACTTTC. Its protein product is CASSQRGAGGVGANVLTF.

The chain is built from TRBV19 and TRBJ2-3; 8 bases are a match to TRBD2. The CDR3 is 16 residues long. The V gene's germline CDR1 is LNHDA and CDR2 SQIVND (reference sequence). With V trimmed by 5 bases and J by 6 bases, 13 bases remained unmatched. CDR3 in amino acids: CASSLFWREVRDTQYF. In DNA form, the CDR3 reads TGTGCCAGTAGTCTCTTCTGGCGGGAGGTACGGGATACGCAGTATTTT.

The CDR3: CASSDMGQGPYEQYF. CDR3 nucleotides: TGTGCCAGCAGCGATATGGGACAGGGTCCTTACGAGCAGTACTTC. V gene TRBV7-6 combines with J gene TRBJ2-7; 9 nucleotides match TRBD1. V lost 5 bases, J lost 4 bases, and 9 bases stayed unmatched. The V gene's germline CDR1 is SGHVS and CDR2 FNYEAQ. The length of the CDR3 is 15 residues.

The genes are TRBV5-1 and TRBJ2-3; D gene ambiguous. This CDR3 spans 16 amino acids. CDR1 is SGHRS and CDR2 is YFSETQ in the germline V gene. Trimming shortened V by 2 bases and J by 1 base, and 14 bases separated the two germline ends. DNA of the CDR3: TGCGCCAGCAGCTTCATAGTTGTAGGAGGCACAGATACGCAGTATTTT. As protein: CASSFIVVGGTDTQYF.

This chain uses TRBV29-1 with TRBJ1-2; TRBD1 agrees at 7 bases. Germline values: CDR1 SQVTM, CDR2 ANQGSEA. This CDR3 has 12 residues. With 5 bases clipped from V and 5 bases from J, the junction kept 5 bases outside the gene matches. CDR3 DNA sequence: TGCAGCGTTCTACAGGGGACGTATGGCTACACCTTC. Protein sequence: CSVLQGTYGYTF. Full variable domain (remainder filled in from reference TRBV29-1 and TRBJ1-2): SAVISQKPSRDICQRGTSLTIQCQVDSQVTMMFWYRQQPGQSLTLIATANQGSEATYESGFVIDKFPISRPNLTFSTLTVSNMSPEDSSIYLCSVLQGTYGYTFGSGTRLTVV.

This chain connects TRBV5-8 to TRBJ2-3, with 12 bases lining up with TRBD2. In germline, CDR1 is SGHTS, CDR2 YDEGEE. This CDR3 has 18 amino acids. Trimming cost V 2 bases and J 4 bases; bases outside gene matches: 11. DNA for the CDR3: TGTGCCAGCAGCTTTGGAAGGACTAGCGGGGTGTGGGCAGATACGCAGTATTTT. Protein: CASSFGRTSGVWADTQYF.

The chain uses TRBV2 and TRBJ2-1, with TRBD2 matching 9 bases. V shed 3 bases, J shed 8 bases, and the junction held 5 bases outside the gene matches. This CDR3 has 14 residues. Germline CDR1 is SNHLY and CDR2 is FYNNEI. The CDR3 DNA sequence: TGTGCCAGCAGTGATCGCGGGAGGGGGGATGAGCAGTTCTTC. It specifies CASSDRGRGDEQFF.

V gene TRBV27 combines with J gene TRBJ2-2, with a possible D match to TRBD2 (5 bases). V gave up 3 bases and J gave up 6 bases, with 17 bases separating them. CDR1 MNHEY and CDR2 SMNVEV come from the germline V gene (reference sequence). The CDR3 totals 16 residues. The CDR3 here is CASSFIPGSMSGELFF. The CDR3 DNA follows: TGTGCCAGCAGTTTTATTCCGGGAAGTATGTCCGGGGAGCTGTTTTTT.

A few counts support this clone. The V call is TRBV4-1, the J call TRBJ2-6; possibly TRBD1 for D (5 bases). Trimming pared 3 bases from V and 1 base from J, leaving 19 bases between. The CDR3 has 19 amino acids. In germline, CDR1 is MGHRA, CDR2 YSYEKL. Here the CDR3 DNA reads TGCGCCAGCAGCCAGCAAGGGGTGGGGTTGGGGTCTGGGGCCAACGTCCTGACTTTC. Its translation is CASSQQGVGLGSGANVLTF.

The J gene is TRBJ1-2, the V gene TRBV6-5; a possible D gene is TRBD1 (6 bases). CDR1 MNHEY and CDR2 SVGAGI come from the germline V gene. This CDR3 is built from 13 residues. The V gene lost 2 bases and the J gene lost 4 bases, with 8 bases spanning the gap. The CDR3 loop is CASSYGGPYGYTF. CDR3 in DNA: TGTGCCAGCAGTTACGGGGGCCCCTATGGCTACACCTTC.

The V and J genes are TRBV30 and TRBJ2-1; no clear D gene. This CDR3 spans 11 amino acids. Germline CDR1 GTSNPN, CDR2 SVGIG (reference sequence). V was cut by 5 bases and J by 3 bases, with 5 bases left in between. CDR3 loop: CAWLDYNEQFF. CDR3 DNA sequence: TGTGCCTGGCTAGACTACAATGAGCAGTTCTTC.

This clone was found once. The chain couples TRBV6-1 to TRBJ2-7; 8 bases are shared with TRBD1. Germline V CDR1 and CDR2: MNHNS, SASEGT. V shed 6 bases, J shed 6 bases, and the junction held 7 bases outside the gene matches. CDR3 size: 13 residues. The CDR3 DNA is TGTGCCAGCAGGCGACAGGGGTCCGCCGAGCAGTACTTC. This codes for CASRRQGSAEQYF.

The gene calls are TRBV4-2 and TRBJ2-7; maybe TRBD1 (5 bases). The germline gives CDR1 LGHNA, CDR2 YNFKEQ. The ends were cut back, 0 bases at V and 7 bases at J, with 10 bases in the middle. There are 13 residues in the CDR3. The chain's CDR3 is CASSQEMGREQYF. The CDR3 coding sequence is TGTGCCAGCAGCCAAGAAATGGGGCGGGAGCAGTACTTC.

The V call is TRBV5-3, the J call TRBJ2-7, with TRBD2 identical over 12 bases. TRBV5-3 counts as an open reading frame of uncertain function. CDR3 size: 17 residues. J was trimmed by 2 bases and V by 3 bases; bases with no gene match: 9. CDR3 loop: CARSSLGTSGRPYEQYF. The CDR3 DNA reads TGTGCCAGAAGCTCCCTAGGCACTAGCGGGAGGCCCTACGAGCAGTACTTC.

V gene TRBV14 combines with J gene TRBJ1-6; TRBD1 might be the D (5 bases). Deletions cut 1 base from V and 7 bases from J, with 11 bases between. The CDR3 has 15 amino acids. Germline CDR1 reads SGHDN; CDR2 reads FVKESK. The CDR3 sequence is CASSQADRLNSPLHF. CDR3 nucleotide sequence: TGTGCCAGCAGCCAAGCCGACAGACTGAATTCACCCCTCCACTTT.